The 19 T cell receptor beta chains below come from one sample, sequenced in a study of blood T cell repertoires in COVID-19. Using immunoSEQ multiplex PCR, the repertoire was profiled, and TCRdb retains in-frame clones only, with some absent. Of approximately 77,000 clones listed, roughly three quarters were seen once; the top ten hold approximately 15%. Input material: peripheral blood. Source of these receptors: a man aged 65 to 85 with active or convalescent COVID-19.

The chain employs TRBV18 and TRBJ2-1; 9 nucleotides line up with TRBD2. This CDR3 spans 15 amino acids. Germline values: CDR1 KGHSH, CDR2 LQKENI. V shed 4 bases and J 6 bases; nucleotides not matched to a gene: 7. DNA of the CDR3: TGTGCCAGCTCACGAGGGCTAGCGGGGAGCAATGAGCAGTTCTTC. As protein: CASSRGLAGSNEQFF.

The V gene is TRBV24-1, the J gene TRBJ1-1; D is unresolved. V lost 4 bases and J 11 bases, leaving 13 bases between the germline ends. The CDR3 loop spans 12 amino acids. Germline CDR1 reads KGHDR; CDR2 reads SFDVKD. CDR3 residues: CATSDLFGLAFF. DNA for the CDR3: TGTGCCACCAGTGACCTCTTCGGTTTGGCTTTCTTT.

The CDR3 sequence is CASSEKGRGYTIYF. The CDR3 DNA sequence: TGTGCCAGCAGTGAAAAAGGCAGGGGATACACCATATATTTT. The chain joins TRBV6-1 to TRBJ1-3; weak D call: TRBD1 (6 bases). The V end was cut by 2 bases, the J end by 8 bases, with 13 bases between. The CDR3 has 14 amino acids. Per germline, CDR1 MNHNS and CDR2 SASEGT.

V gene TRBV5-1 combines with J gene TRBJ2-2; maybe TRBD2 (6 bases). The CDR3 has 16 residues. Looked up from germline, CDR1 is SGHRS and CDR2 is YFSETQ. V dropped 0 bases and J dropped 6 bases, with 15 bases sitting between them. CDR3: CASSLAVGGSPGELFF. The CDR3 DNA is TGCGCCAGCAGCTTGGCTGTCGGAGGGTCTCCCGGGGAGCTGTTTTTT.

The chain couples TRBV19 to TRBJ1-5, with D maybe TRBD1 (6 bases). Per the germline V gene, CDR1 is LNHDA and CDR2 is SQIVND (reference sequence). The germline V and J ends were trimmed by 10 bases and 3 bases, with 19 bases remaining between them. The CDR3 length is 15 residues. This CDR3 is CATRGGTGDNQPQHF. The CDR3 DNA follows: TGTGCCACCCGCGGGGGCACTGGCGACAATCAGCCCCAGCATTTT.

The table lists this clone with many counts. This chain joins TRBV19 and TRBJ2-1; 8 nucleotides match TRBD2. Germline CDR1 LNHDA, CDR2 SQIVND (reference sequence). V shed 2 bases, J shed 6 bases, and the junction held 6 bases outside the gene matches. CDR3 length: 15 amino acids. The CDR3 DNA is TGTGCCAGTAGTATACCGAGCGGGGGCTTCAATGAGCAGTTCTTC. It is translated as CASSIPSGGFNEQFF. Supplemented by reference TRBV19 and TRBJ2-1, the full variable domain reads DGGITQSPKYLFRKEGQNVTLSCEQNLNHDAMYWYRQDPGQGLRLIYYSQIVNDFQKGDIAEGYSVSREKKESFPLTVTSAQKNPTAFYLCASSIPSGGFNEQFFGPGTRLTVL.

In this sample, this clone turned up a few times. A read error may produce the germline difference seen at one junction end. The gene calls are TRBV27 and TRBJ2-1; D is unresolved. The CDR3 extends over 10 amino acids. Germline lookup yields CDR1 MNHEY and CDR2 SMNVEV (reference sequence). CDR3 sequence: CASSSRIELF. In DNA, the CDR3 is TGTGCCAGCAGTTCCAGGATCGAACTCTTC.

J is TRBJ1-6 and V is TRBV5-1; D may be TRBD1 (6 bases). The CDR3 covers 16 residues. The ends were cut back, 0 bases at V and 3 bases at J, with 10 bases in the middle. CDR1 and CDR2 from the germline V gene are SGHRS and YFSETQ. The CDR3 reads CASSLDSGDYNSPLHF. CDR3 nucleotide sequence: TGCGCCAGCAGCTTGGACTCAGGGGACTATAATTCACCCCTCCACTTT.

This clone was found once. The rearrangement uses TRBV5-6 and TRBJ2-1, with 7 positions matching TRBD1. The CDR3 has 15 amino acids. The ends lost 0 bases at V and 4 bases at J; junction bases unmatched: 4. CDR1 is SGHDT and CDR2 is YYEEEE in the germline V gene. CDR3 in DNA: TGTGCCAGCAGCTTGGGCGACAGGGATTACAATGAGCAGTTCTTC. Protein sequence: CASSLGDRDYNEQFF.

This chain connects TRBV6-2 or TRBV6-3 to TRBJ2-7; a possible D gene is TRBD1 (5 bases). V lost 2 bases and J 5 bases, leaving 16 bases between the germline ends. This CDR3 contains 15 residues. The germline gives CDR1 MNHEY, CDR2 SVGEGT. CDR3 amino acids: CASSYELVQGDEQYF. CDR3 bases: TGTGCCAGCAGTTACGAGTTGGTTCAAGGGGACGAGCAGTACTTC.

The chain couples TRBV5-1 to TRBJ1-4; TRBD1 agrees at 9 bases. V shed 2 bases and J 4 bases; nucleotides not matched to a gene: 3. In germline, CDR1 is SGHRS, CDR2 YFSETQ. The CDR3 totals 15 residues. In nucleotides, the CDR3 is TGCGCCAGCAGCTTCAGGGACAGGGTTAATGAAAAACTGTTTTTT. Encoded protein: CASSFRDRVNEKLFF.

The count of this clone is one. This sequence joins TRBV4-2 and TRBJ2-7; D is perhaps TRBD2 (5 bases). Trimming removed 1 base at V and 5 bases at J, with 15 bases between. CDR3 length: 15 residues. Germline CDR1 is LGHNA and CDR2 is YNFKEQ. In nucleotides, the CDR3 is TGTGCCAGCAGCCAAGTGGAGGAGGTTGGGCACGAGCAGTACTTC. Translating it yields CASSQVEEVGHEQYF.

The rearrangement uses TRBV29-1 and TRBJ1-1, with D hard to call. The CDR3 runs to 14 residues. Trimming cost V 1 base and J 1 base, with 10 bases left between them. Germline lookup yields CDR1 SQVTM and CDR2 ANQGSEA. The DNA for the CDR3 is TGCAGCGTTGAAGTAGGAGCGGGGAACACTGAAGCTTTCTTT. It specifies CSVEVGAGNTEAFF.

The V call is TRBV3-1 (or the pseudogene TRBV3-2), the J call TRBJ2-7; a possible D gene is TRBD2 (6 bases). CDR1 and CDR2 (germline): LGHDT, YNNKEL (reference sequence). The V end was cut by 1 base, the J end by 6 bases, with 13 bases between. This CDR3 spans 14 amino acids. The CDR3 nucleotides read TGTGCCAGCAGCCAAGTAAGGCAGGGAGGCGAGCAGTACTTC. It specifies CASSQVRQGGEQYF.

J is TRBJ1-1 and V is TRBV5-1, with a weak D call TRBD1 (6 bases). The germline gives CDR1 SGHRS, CDR2 YFSETQ. The CDR3 has 14 residues. Trimming cost V 0 bases and J 8 bases, with 14 bases left between them. CDR3 bases: TGCGCCAGCAGCTTGGTGGGGGCCTATCGGGAAGCTTTCTTT. This translates into CASSLVGAYREAFF.

V usage is TRBV28 and J usage is TRBJ2-7, with a weak D call TRBD2 (6 bases). The CDR3 loop spans 13 amino acids. Germline V lookup: CDR1 MDHEN, CDR2 SYDVKM. V lost 6 bases and J 3 bases, leaving 12 bases between the germline ends. The CDR3, as DNA: TGTGCCAGCAGGTCTGGAGGGAACTACGAGCAGTACTTC. This gives the protein CASRSGGNYEQYF.

The gene calls are TRBV27 and TRBJ1-1; no clear D. In germline, CDR1 is MNHEY, CDR2 SMNVEV (reference sequence). V was pared by 3 bases and J by 1 base, with 12 bases between. The CDR3 consists of 15 residues. The CDR3 reads CASSFEALPNTEAFF. CDR3 sequence (DNA): TGTGCCAGCAGTTTTGAGGCACTACCGAACACTGAAGCTTTCTTT.

This chain connects TRBV11-3 to TRBJ2-7, with 8 bases identical to TRBD1. J lost 4 bases, V lost 5 bases, and 4 bases had no gene match. The CDR3 contains 13 residues. CDR1 is SGHNT, CDR2 YENEEA, per germline. The CDR3 spells CASSPTGGYEQYF. For the CDR3, the DNA is TGTGCCAGCAGCCCAACAGGGGGATACGAGCAGTACTTC.

The rearrangement uses TRBV7-9 and TRBJ1-4; TRBD1 agrees at 7 bases. J was trimmed by 8 bases and V by 4 bases; bases with no gene match: 7. CDR1 and CDR2 from the germline V gene are SEHNR and FQNEAQ (reference sequence). This CDR3 spans 14 amino acids. CDR3 in DNA: TGTGCCAGCAGCTCGAAGGGGGCACAGGAAAAACTGTTTTTT. Amino acid sequence: CASSSKGAQEKLFF.